The 9 T cell receptor beta chains presented below share a single source sample, sequenced in a study of cytomegalovirus exposure and HLA in healthy donors. Vbeta (60) and Jbeta (13) primers were used in the PCR. Sequencing was performed with immunoSEQ multiplex PCR; in TCRdb, only in-frame clones are kept and a portion is missing. Among more than 95,000 clones, about three quarters were seen once, and the ten largest hold 5% to 6.5%. Sequences were obtained from PBMCs. These receptors came from a man aged 55 to 70 in good health and CMV-seropositive.

V is TRBV10-2 and J is TRBJ1-2, with unresolved D. Germline CDR1 and CDR2: WSHSY and SAAADI. This CDR3 comprises 12 residues. The germline V and J ends were trimmed by 4 bases and 2 bases, with 5 bases remaining between them. CDR3 sequence (DNA): TGCGCCAGCAGTGGTCAGAACTATGGCTACACCTTC. This gives the protein CASSGQNYGYTF.

The chain has TRBV6-1 and TRBJ2-7; D might be TRBD1 (6 bases). The CDR3 has 15 amino acids. Trimming stripped 6 bases from V and 3 bases from J, with 18 bases between. From germline, CDR1 is MNHNS and CDR2 SASEGT. The CDR3 DNA reads as TGTGCCAGCAGGGATGGACAGTTTAGACTCTACGAGCAGTACTTC. Its protein is CASRDGQFRLYEQYF.

The CDR3 is CASSPRTSGGAFEQFF. CDR3 DNA: TGTGCCAGCAGCCCACGGACTAGCGGGGGGGCCTTTGAGCAGTTCTTC. The gene calls are TRBV9 and TRBJ2-1, with 15 nucleotides matching TRBD2. J gave up 9 bases and V 4 bases, and 8 bases lay outside the gene matches. CDR1 and CDR2 (germline): SGDLS, YYNGEE. This CDR3 comprises 16 residues.

The chain is built from TRBV5-1 and TRBJ2-5, with TRBD2 matching 10 bases. Looked up from germline, CDR1 is SGHRS and CDR2 is YFSETQ. With 7 bases clipped from V and 0 bases from J, the junction kept 6 bases outside the gene matches. CDR3 length equals 15 residues. The CDR3 loop reads CASGALAGDQETQYF. The CDR3 region has the DNA TGCGCCAGCGGGGCCCTAGCGGGGGACCAAGAGACCCAGTACTTC. Supplemented by reference TRBV5-1 and TRBJ2-5, the full variable domain reads KAGVTQTPRYLIKTRGQQVTLSCSPISGHRSVSWYQQTPGQGLQFLFEYFSETQRNKGNFPGRFSGRQFSNSRSEMNVSTLELGDSALYLCASGALAGDQETQYFGPGTRLLVL.

The rearrangement links TRBV7-9 to TRBJ2-5; possible D gene TRBD1, 5 bases. V lost 6 bases and J 0 bases, leaving 11 bases between the germline ends. The CDR3 loop spans 14 amino acids. From germline, CDR1 is SEHNR and CDR2 FQNEAQ (reference sequence). The CDR3 loop reads CASRHKGNQETQYF. CDR3 nucleotide sequence: TGTGCCAGCAGACATAAGGGGAACCAAGAGACCCAGTACTTC.

The gene calls are TRBV14 and TRBJ2-1, with 7 bases identical to TRBD1. In germline, CDR1 is SGHDN, CDR2 FVKESK. The CDR3 is 13 amino acids. V lost 4 bases to trimming and J lost 10 bases; unmatched junction nucleotides: 7. The CDR3 nucleotides are TGTGCCAGCAGCCCTTACGGGACAGACGAGCAGTTCTTC. Translating it yields CASSPYGTDEQFF.

This sequence joins TRBV6-5 and TRBJ2-3; 8 bases map to TRBD2. The V and J ends lost 10 bases and 6 bases, in that order; junction bases with no gene match: 9. CDR1 MNHEY and CDR2 SVGAGI come from the germline V gene. This CDR3 contains 13 residues. The CDR3 nucleotides are TGTGCCATCAAATCGGGGGGGGCGGATACGCAGTATTTT. This sequence encodes CAIKSGGADTQYF.

This clone has only one observation. CDR3 amino acids: CASSLDRDVGYTF. The CDR3 DNA reads as TGTGCCAGCAGTTTGGACAGGGACGTTGGCTACACCTTC. This chain joins TRBV27 and TRBJ1-2, with TRBD1 matching over 8 bases. Germline trimming cut 3 bases from V and 7 bases from J; bases unmatched to any gene: 4. From germline, CDR1 is MNHEY and CDR2 SMNVEV (reference sequence). The CDR3 runs 13 residues.

The V call is TRBV7-2, the J call TRBJ1-2, with D possibly being TRBD1 (6 bases). The CDR3 loop spans 13 amino acids. With 5 bases removed from V and 3 bases from J, the gap between germline ends came to 10 bases. Per the germline V gene, CDR1 is SGHTA and CDR2 is FQGNSA. CDR3 DNA sequence: TGTGCCAGCAGCCTCTACAGGGACTATGGCTACACCTTC. This encodes CASSLYRDYGYTF.